This TCR beta chain was documented in a study of Graves' ophthalmopathy and Graves' hyperthyroidism. Background on the study: Prior to any treatment, peripheral blood was collected at the time of initial diagnosis.

Researchers took RNA transcripts and amplified TCR beta CDR3 regions from them. Investigators did first-round RT-PCR with HTBI primers, then second-round multiplex PCR. One entry per CDR3 protein, called by TCRdb with MiXCR from the multiplex PCR reads. The sample lists hundreds of thousands of distinct CDR3 sequences, roughly 21% occurring once. Enrollment excluded any patients with other autoimmune diseases, uncontrolled infections, pregnancy or lactation. The authors diagnosed from clinical symptoms, serum thyroxine, TRAb, thyroid ultrasound and orbital computed tomography. The CDR3 extends over 19 amino acids. V was clipped by 1 base and J by 0 bases, with 19 bases between them.

The sequence was collected from a woman between 18 and 29 years old with stable Graves' hyperthyroidism. The rearrangement joins TRBV12-3 or TRBV12-4 to TRBJ1-5; a weak D match, TRBD1 (5 bases). Sequencing was performed on peripheral blood. The CDR3 is CASSLGDSAQKFSNQPQHF. CDR3 nucleotide sequence: TGTGCCAGCAGTTTAGGGGACTCCGCTCAGAAATTTAGCAATCAGCCCCAGCATTTT.